The present T cell receptor (beta chain) was sequenced within a study of blood T cells in healthy people across ages. Looking at the study overall: Per every two T cells, about one barcoded beta molecule was captured by template switching.

Primed by a sample-barcoded 5' primer and a J-beta primer mix, a second PCR proceeded for 7 to 11 cycles. Every cDNA molecule bore a tag from a template-switch adaptor containing 12 random nucleotides. TCRdb recomputed calls from the 5' RACE reads with MiXCR, one row per CDR3 protein. In the table there are around 780,000 distinct CDR3 sequences, around three fifths of which are singletons. The CDR3 runs 19 residues. Germline trimming cut 4 bases from V and 0 bases from J; bases unmatched to any gene: 15. Germline V gene lookup returns CDR1 SGHKS and CDR2 YYEKEE (reference sequence). The sample taken for sequencing was blood. This TCR was sampled from a man between 35 and 55 years old in good health. J is TRBJ2-1 and V is TRBV5-5, with 8 bases aligning to TRBD1. CDR3 DNA sequence: TGTGCCAGCAGCGTACCCGGGACAGGCTTCATTAGCTCCTACAATGAGCAGTTCTTC. Protein sequence: CASSVPGTGFISSYNEQFF.